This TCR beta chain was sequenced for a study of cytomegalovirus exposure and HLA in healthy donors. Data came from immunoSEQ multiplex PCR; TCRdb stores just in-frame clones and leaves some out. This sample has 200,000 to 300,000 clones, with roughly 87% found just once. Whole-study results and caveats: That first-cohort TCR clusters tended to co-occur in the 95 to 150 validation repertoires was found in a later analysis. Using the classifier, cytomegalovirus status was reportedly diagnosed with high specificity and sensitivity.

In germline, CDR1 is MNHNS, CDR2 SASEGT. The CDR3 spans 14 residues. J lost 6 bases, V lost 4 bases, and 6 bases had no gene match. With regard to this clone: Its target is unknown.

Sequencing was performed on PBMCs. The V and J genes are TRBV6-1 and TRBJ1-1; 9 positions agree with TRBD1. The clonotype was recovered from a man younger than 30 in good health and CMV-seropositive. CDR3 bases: TGTGCCAGCAGTGCTGGACAGGGGTTCCCTGAAGCTTTCTTT. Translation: CASSAGQGFPEAFF.